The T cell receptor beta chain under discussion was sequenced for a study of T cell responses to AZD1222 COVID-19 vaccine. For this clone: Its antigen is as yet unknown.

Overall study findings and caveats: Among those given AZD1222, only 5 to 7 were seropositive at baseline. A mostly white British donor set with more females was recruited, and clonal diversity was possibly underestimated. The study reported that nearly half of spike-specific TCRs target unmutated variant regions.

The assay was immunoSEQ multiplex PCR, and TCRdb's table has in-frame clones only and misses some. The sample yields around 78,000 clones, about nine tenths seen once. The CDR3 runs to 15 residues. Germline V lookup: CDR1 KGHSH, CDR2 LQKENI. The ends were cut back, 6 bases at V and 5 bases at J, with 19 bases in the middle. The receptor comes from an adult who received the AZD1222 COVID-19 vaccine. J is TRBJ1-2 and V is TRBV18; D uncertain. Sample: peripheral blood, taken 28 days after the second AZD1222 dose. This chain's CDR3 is CASSPEEGSLYGYTF. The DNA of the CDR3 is TGTGCCAGCTCCCCTGAGGAGGGAAGTCTATATGGCTACACCTTC.